Here is one T cell receptor (beta chain) with its context. The antigen is undetermined. This specimen comes from a study of cytomegalovirus exposure and HLA in healthy donors. At the level of the study: A preliminary data release comprised around 90 million unique TCRs obtained from HLA-typed donors. Study-wide results and limits: The classifier was said to identify cytomegalovirus status with high specificity and sensitivity.

Use of 60 Vbeta and 13 Jbeta primers characterized the PCR. Measured with immunoSEQ multiplex PCR; TCRdb has only the in-frame clones, and not every one. The data contain some 120,000 clones, about 80% of them singletons. The sequencing sample was made of PBMCs. The clonotype originates from a middle-aged man in good health and CMV-seronegative.

CDR3 loop: CASSPLAGGPWGQYF. The CDR3 coding sequence is TGTGCCAGCAGCCCACTAGCGGGAGGCCCCTGGGGGCAGTACTTC. This chain joins TRBV5-4 and TRBJ2-7; 12 bases fit TRBD2. From germline, CDR1 is SGHNT and CDR2 YYREEE (reference sequence). This CDR3 spans 15 amino acids. With V trimmed by 4 bases and J by 9 bases, 11 bases remained unmatched.